These 19 T cell receptor beta chains came from one sample sequenced in a study of CD8 T cells in Susac syndrome. Reverse transcription used about 0.45 to 1 ug RNA and random hexamers. TCRdb independently ran MiXCR on the immunoSEQ multiplex PCR reads; one entry per CDR3 protein. The sample carries 84,000 or so distinct CDR3 sequences, about 94% recorded once. What was sequenced was CD8+ T cells from PBMCs. These receptors were obtained from a human donor with Susac syndrome.

This clonotype was found once. The rearrangement links TRBV6-5 to TRBJ1-6, with no clear D. This CDR3 is built from 14 residues. The V and J ends lost 0 bases and 8 bases respectively, with 8 bases between them. Per germline, CDR1 MNHEY and CDR2 SVGAGI. The DNA for the CDR3 is TGTGCCAGCAGTTACTCGGACGAATATTCACCCCTCCACTTT. Its translation is CASSYSDEYSPLHF.

The genes are TRBV29-1 and TRBJ2-3; D is unresolved. The CDR3 has 17 amino acids. Trimming took off 2 bases at V and 2 bases at J, with 20 bases between the two ends. CDR1 is SQVTM, CDR2 ANQGSEA, per germline. DNA of the CDR3: TGCAGCGTTGAAAGGTCGGACCTCCCGTCGGACACAGATACGCAGTATTTT. Protein: CSVERSDLPSDTDTQYF.

The genes are TRBV29-1 and TRBJ1-2; 7 positions match TRBD1. The germline CDR1 and CDR2 sequences are SQVTM and ANQGSEA. The CDR3 is made up of 12 amino acids. Trimming took 3 bases from V and 8 from J; bases not matched to a gene: 6. The CDR3 DNA follows: TGCAGCGTTGACGAGGGGGCGAAGGGCTACACCTTC. Translation: CSVDEGAKGYTF.

Comment on this clonotype: One end of the junction does not line up with germline, which may come from a read error. This chain joins TRBV5-4 and TRBJ2-1, with TRBD2 matching 13 bases. The CDR3 is made up of 15 amino acids. The germline CDR1 and CDR2 sequences are SGHNT and YYREEE (reference sequence). The CDR3: CASSPLGTSGEGEAF. CDR3 nucleotides: TGTGCCAGCAGCCCTCTGGGGACTAGCGGGGAAGGGGAGGCCTTC.

V is TRBV7-3 and J is TRBJ1-5; D not certain. Germline assignment: CDR1 SGHTA and CDR2 FQGTGA. Deletions cut 1 base from V and 2 bases from J, with 12 bases between. This CDR3 comprises 16 residues. The CDR3 coding sequence is TGTGCCAGCAGCTTAATAGGAGATCGGGGCAATCAGCCCCAGCATTTT. As protein: CASSLIGDRGNQPQHF.

CDR3 sequence reads: CASSLQDGAYEQYF. The CDR3 DNA reads as TGTGCCAGCAGTTTACAGGACGGGGCCTACGAGCAGTACTTC. The rearrangement joins TRBV27 to TRBJ2-7; D perhaps matches TRBD2 (5 bases). The CDR3 loop spans 14 amino acids. Germline V gene sequence: CDR1 MNHEY, CDR2 SMNVEV (reference sequence). V lost 2 bases, J lost 2 bases, and 10 bases lay in between.

The chain is built from TRBV29-1 and TRBJ2-7; D perhaps matches TRBD1 (5 bases). Germline lookup yields CDR1 SQVTM and CDR2 ANQGSEA. CDR3 length: 14 residues. Trimming removed 0 bases from V and 3 bases from J, with 12 bases in between. The CDR3 sequence: CSVEDQGSSYEQYF. The CDR3 bases are TGCAGCGTTGAAGATCAGGGCAGCAGCTACGAGCAGTACTTC.

The rearrangement uses TRBV6-5 and TRBJ1-1; maybe TRBD1 (5 bases). Deletions cut 2 bases from V and 2 bases from J, with 9 bases between. CDR1 and CDR2 (germline): MNHEY, SVGAGI. The CDR3 extends over 14 amino acids. In nucleotides, the CDR3 is TGTGCCAGCAGTTACGGGGCATTTAACACTGAAGCTTTCTTT. Translating it yields CASSYGAFNTEAFF.

The rearrangement uses TRBV12-5 and TRBJ1-1, with 9 nucleotides matching TRBD1. CDR1 is LGHNT, CDR2 FRNRAP, per germline. The CDR3 is 15 residues long. The junction had 6 bases not matched to a gene; V was cut back by 6 bases and J by 1 base. The CDR3 DNA is TGTGCTAGTGGACACGGACAGGGGAGGAACACTGAAGCTTTCTTT. Translating gives CASGHGQGRNTEAFF.

This chain uses TRBV3-1 with TRBJ2-3; 9 nucleotides agree with TRBD1. The germline CDR1 and CDR2 sequences are LGHDT and YNNKEL (reference sequence). CDR3 length equals 14 residues. V shed 5 bases and J 4 bases; nucleotides not matched to a gene: 4. CDR3 sequence reads: CASSEDRGPDTQYF. CDR3 bases: TGTGCCAGCAGCGAGGACAGGGGACCAGATACGCAGTATTTT.

The CDR3 is CATSDSDSPGTQYF. CDR3 nucleotide sequence: TGTGCCACCAGTGATTCAGACAGTCCGGGGACCCAGTACTTC. V is TRBV24-1 and J is TRBJ2-5; maybe TRBD1 (5 bases). The CDR3 is made up of 14 amino acids. The V end was cut by 2 bases, the J end by 7 bases, with 13 bases between. CDR1 KGHDR and CDR2 SFDVKD come from the germline V gene.

This clonotype was picked up a small number of times. This chain joins TRBV30 and TRBJ1-1; D is ambiguous. The CDR3 consists of 14 residues. Trimming removed 1 base at V and 4 bases at J, with 13 bases between. Germline V lookup: CDR1 GTSNPN, CDR2 SVGIG (reference sequence). CDR3 DNA: TGTGCCTGGAGTGCTGAGGGATATGCCACTGAAGCTTTCTTT. It codes for CAWSAEGYATEAFF. The variable domain in full, with the rest retrieved from reference TRBV30 and TRBJ1-1, is SQTIHQWPATLVQPVGSPLSLECTVEGTSNPNLYWYRQAAGRGLQLLFYSVGIGQISSEVPQNLSASRPQDRQFILSSKKLLLSDSGFYLCAWSAEGYATEAFFGQGTRLTVV.

This chain joins TRBV27 and TRBJ2-1; D is perhaps TRBD1 (5 bases). Germline-derived CDR1 and CDR2 are MNHEY and SMNVEV (reference sequence). Trimming cost V 2 bases and J 0 bases, with 5 bases left between them. The CDR3 covers 14 residues. The CDR3 sequence: CASSLDSSYNEQFF. CDR3 DNA sequence: TGTGCCAGCAGTTTAGACAGCTCCTACAATGAGCAGTTCTTC.

This chain uses TRBV2 with TRBJ2-1; D is perhaps TRBD1 (5 bases). The CDR3 runs 16 residues. The germline V gene has CDR1 SNHLY and CDR2 FYNNEI. Trimming cost V 5 bases and J 0 bases, with 14 bases left between them. This chain's CDR3 is CASSSPDTSSYNEQFF. DNA of the CDR3: TGTGCCAGCAGTTCCCCGGACACAAGCTCCTACAATGAGCAGTTCTTC.

This CDR3 reads CASSPYGTGANQPQHF. CDR3 DNA sequence: TGTGCCAGCAGCCCATACGGGACAGGGGCAAATCAGCCCCAGCATTTT. The chain employs TRBV12-3 or TRBV12-4 and TRBJ1-5; 10 nucleotides agree with TRBD1. CDR3 length equals 16 residues. Trimming took 6 bases from V and 4 from J; bases not matched to a gene: 9.

This chain connects TRBV7-9 to TRBJ2-7, with D perhaps TRBD2 (6 bases). Germline V gene lookup returns CDR1 SEHNR and CDR2 FQNEAQ (reference sequence). With 10 bases removed from V and 2 bases from J, the gap between germline ends came to 15 bases. The CDR3 totals 13 residues. The CDR3 region is CAIVAGPTYEQYF. In DNA form, the CDR3 reads TGTGCCATCGTGGCGGGACCCACCTACGAGCAGTACTTC.

This clonotype was observed once. The chain has TRBV6-4 and TRBJ2-1; D perhaps matches TRBD1 (5 bases). The germline V and J ends were trimmed by 0 bases and 8 bases, with 8 bases remaining between them. The CDR3 is 13 residues long. Per the germline V gene, CDR1 is MRHNA and CDR2 is SNTAGT. CDR3 coding DNA: TGTGCCAGCAGTGACTCGGGGCAGTATGAGCAGTTCTTC. Translation gives CASSDSGQYEQFF.

The rearrangement uses TRBV7-2 and TRBJ1-1; TRBD1 matches 8 bases. Germline CDR1 reads SGHTA; CDR2 reads FQGNSA. The CDR3 is 14 amino acids. J was trimmed by 2 bases and V by 4 bases; bases with no gene match: 3. The CDR3 sequence is CASSWTGTNTEAFF. The DNA for the CDR3 is TGTGCCAGCAGCTGGACAGGGACTAACACTGAAGCTTTCTTT.

V and J are TRBV10-3 and TRBJ2-1; TRBD1 is a possible D gene (6 bases). The V end lost 4 bases, the J end lost 8 bases, and 18 bases lay between the germline ends. The CDR3 has 15 amino acids. Germline CDR1 and CDR2: ENHRY and SYGVKD. CDR3 protein: CAISGVARGSDEQFF. Written as DNA, the CDR3 is TGTGCCATCAGTGGTGTTGCCAGGGGAAGCGATGAGCAGTTCTTC.